A single sample gave rise to the 20 T cell receptor beta chains below, sequenced in a study of blood T cells in healthy people across ages. Alongside a J-beta primer mix, a sample-barcoded 5' primer served in a second PCR lasting about 7 to 11 cycles. One entry per CDR3 protein results from TCRdb running MiXCR on the 5' RACE reads. The repertoire holds fewer than 1,200,000 distinct CDR3 sequences, around 27% seen once, with approximately 0.7% in the top ten. The same sample was also used in a study of T cells of mothers and their children.

The sequenced sample was blood. The receptors originated from a girl aged 2 to 10 in good health.

Only a few counts were recorded for this clonotype. This chain connects TRBV7-9 to TRBJ1-4; a possible D gene is TRBD1 (5 bases). Germline CDR1 reads SEHNR; CDR2 reads FQNEAQ (reference sequence). V dropped 5 bases and J dropped 0 bases, with 13 bases sitting between them. The CDR3 is 16 amino acids. The CDR3 is CASSLGRIATNEKLFF. The DNA of the CDR3 is TGTGCCAGCAGCCTGGGGCGGATTGCAACTAATGAAAAACTGTTTTTT.

This clonotype has a handful of counts. The V gene is TRBV12-3 or TRBV12-4, the J gene TRBJ2-3; D may be TRBD2 (5 bases). Trimming removed 3 bases at V and 5 bases at J, with 12 bases between. This CDR3 contains 14 residues. The CDR3 is CASSFPGEGDTQYF. DNA for the CDR3: TGTGCCAGCAGTTTCCCCGGAGAGGGAGATACGCAGTATTTT.

This clonotype was counted only a few times. At one boundary the junction diverges from the germline segment, which might be a read error. The chain combines TRBV5-1 with TRBJ1-1; maybe TRBD1 (5 bases). The CDR3 runs 19 residues. Germline CDR1 and CDR2: SGHRS and YFSETQ. The CDR3 nucleotides read TGCGCCAGCAGCTTGGGGTTCGCAGGGTTTCTCCCAGGGAACACTGAAACTTTCTTT. Its translation is CASSLGFAGFLPGNTETFF.

The V gene is TRBV7-3, the J gene TRBJ1-1; a possible D gene is TRBD1 (5 bases). The CDR3 length is 16 residues. Trimming shortened V by 5 bases and J by 5 bases, and 21 bases separated the two germline ends. In germline, CDR1 is SGHTA, CDR2 FQGTGA. In DNA, the CDR3 is TGTGCCAGCAGCATTTCTCCCCAGGGCGGTGGTACTGAAGCTTTCTTT. It specifies CASSISPQGGGTEAFF. Full variable domain (missing parts from reference TRBV7-3 and TRBJ1-1): GAGVSQTPSNKVTEKGKYVELRCDPISGHTALYWYRQSLGQGPEFLIYFQGTGAADDSGLPNDRFFAVRPEGSVSTLKIQRTERGDSAVYLCASSISPQGGGTEAFFGQGTRLTVV.

This clonotype has a handful of counts. This rearrangement joins TRBV5-1 to TRBJ1-4; D not resolved. The V end was cut by 0 bases, the J end by 0 bases, with 12 bases between. There are 17 residues in the CDR3. From germline, CDR1 is SGHRS and CDR2 YFSETQ. The CDR3 here is CASSLDSHSPTNEKLFF. DNA of the CDR3: TGCGCCAGCAGCTTGGATTCCCATTCCCCAACTAATGAAAAACTGTTTTTT.

This chain joins TRBV7-9 and TRBJ2-5; D not resolved. V dropped 4 bases and J dropped 4 bases, with 13 bases sitting between them. Germline V CDR1 and CDR2: SEHNR, FQNEAQ (reference sequence). The CDR3 loop spans 14 amino acids. CDR3 nucleotide sequence: TGTGCCAGCAGCTCTCAAACTAAGGGAGAGACCCAGTACTTC. Translation: CASSSQTKGETQYF. The full variable domain, rest sourced from reference TRBV7-9 and TRBJ2-5, is DTGVSQNPRHKITKRGQNVTFRCDPISEHNRLYWYRQTLGQGPEFLTYFQNEAQLEKSRLLSDRFSAERPKGSFSTLEIQRTEQGDSAMYLCASSSQTKGETQYFGPGTRLLVL.

This clonotype was found a few times. This rearrangement joins TRBV7-2 to TRBJ2-7; possible D gene TRBD1, 5 bases. V lost 1 base, J lost 6 bases, and 16 bases lay in between. CDR3 length: 15 amino acids. CDR1 SGHTA and CDR2 FQGNSA come from the germline V gene. For the CDR3, the DNA is TGTGCCAGCAGCTTAGATTTCGACAGCGCCTTCGAGCAGTACTTC. Translating gives CASSLDFDSAFEQYF.

CDR3 amino acids: CASSSGQDPTNEKLFF. The CDR3, as DNA: TGTGCCAGCAGCTCCGGACAGGACCCAACTAATGAAAAACTGTTTTTT. The rearrangement links TRBV7-6 to TRBJ1-4; 7 bases fit TRBD1. The CDR3 extends over 16 amino acids. V lost 4 bases to trimming and J lost 0 bases; unmatched junction nucleotides: 5. Germline lookup yields CDR1 SGHVS and CDR2 FNYEAQ. Full variable domain (remainder filled in from reference TRBV7-6 and TRBJ1-4): GAGVSQSPRYKVTKRGQDVALRCDPISGHVSLYWYRQALGQGPEFLTYFNYEAQQDKSGLPNDRFSAERPEGSISTLTIQRTEQRDSAMYRCASSSGQDPTNEKLFFGSGTQLSVL.

This chain uses TRBV5-1 with TRBJ1-2; D gene uncertain. This CDR3 contains 14 residues. Germline CDR1 is SGHRS and CDR2 is YFSETQ. The V end was cut by 3 bases, the J end by 6 bases, with 15 bases between. CDR3 nucleotide sequence: TGCGCCAGCAGCTGGACCGGAGAGGAGGATGGCTACACCTTC. Its translation is CASSWTGEEDGYTF. Combining the CDR3 with reference TRBV5-1 and TRBJ1-2 gives the whole variable domain KAGVTQTPRYLIKTRGQQVTLSCSPISGHRSVSWYQQTPGQGLQFLFEYFSETQRNKGNFPGRFSGRQFSNSRSEMNVSTLELGDSALYLCASSWTGEEDGYTFGSGTRLTVV.

The chain links TRBV11-1 to TRBJ2-1; perhaps D is TRBD1 or TRBD2 (6 bases each). Germline CDR1 is SGHAT and CDR2 is FQDESV (reference sequence). V was pared by 4 bases and J by 0 bases, with 25 bases between. CDR3 length equals 20 residues. CDR3: CASSSYSRGVLLSSYNEQFF. In DNA form, the CDR3 reads TGTGCCAGCAGCTCCTACTCTAGGGGGGTGCTTTTGAGCTCCTACAATGAGCAGTTCTTC.

This clonotype was counted a few times. V is TRBV28 and J is TRBJ2-5; maybe TRBD2 (5 bases). The CDR3 consists of 14 residues. Deletions cut 7 bases from V and 5 bases from J, with 17 bases between. Germline V gives CDR1 MDHEN, CDR2 SYDVKM. CDR3 DNA: TGTGCCAGCACCCCTATCGGGGATGGGGAGACCCAGTACTTC. It is translated as CASTPIGDGETQYF.

This clonotype was seen more than once but under ten times. This chain connects TRBV7-3 to TRBJ2-1; D tentatively fits TRBD1 or TRBD2 (6 bases each). Germline V CDR1 and CDR2: SGHTA, FQGTGA. CDR3 length: 12 amino acids. Trimming removed 5 bases at V and 7 bases at J, with 9 bases between. CDR3 in amino acids: CASSGGLNEQFF. The DNA for the CDR3 is TGTGCCAGCAGCGGGGGGCTGAATGAGCAGTTCTTC.

This clonotype was detected only a few times. The chain has TRBV2 and TRBJ2-7; perhaps D is TRBD1 or TRBD2 (6 bases each). In germline, CDR1 is SNHLY, CDR2 FYNNEI. Trimming cost V 3 bases and J 3 bases, with 12 bases left between them. The CDR3 contains 14 residues. Written as DNA, the CDR3 is TGTGCCAGCAGTGATGTGGGGGGCATCTACGAGCAGTACTTC. Its translation: CASSDVGGIYEQYF.

This clonotype turned up a few times. The CDR3 DNA reads TGCAGCGGACGACTAGGGGGAATGAATGAGCAGTTCTTC. This codes for CSGRLGGMNEQFF. This chain connects TRBV29-1 to TRBJ2-1, with D perhaps being TRBD1 or TRBD2 (6 bases each). CDR1 is SQVTM, CDR2 ANQGSEA, per germline. Trimming removed 7 bases at V and 7 bases at J, with 17 bases between. The CDR3 is 13 residues long.

This clonotype was detected a few times. The chain combines TRBV5-6 with TRBJ2-3, with D possibly TRBD1 on 5 matching bases. Germline V gene data show CDR1 as SGHDT and CDR2 as YYEEEE. The V end was cut by 1 base, the J end by 2 bases, with 11 bases between. This CDR3 has 15 amino acids. The CDR3 spells CASSLTQGSTDTQYF. DNA for the CDR3: TGTGCCAGCAGCTTGACCCAGGGATCCACAGATACGCAGTATTTT.

The sample holds a few counts of this clonotype. This chain connects TRBV12-5 to TRBJ2-1, with unresolved D. The DNA end is more similar to TRBJ2-7, so the J call may be wrong. This CDR3 is built from 13 residues. Germline V gives CDR1 LGHNT, CDR2 FRNRAP. The CDR3 here is CASGLVQRNEQYF. DNA for the CDR3: TGTGCTAGTGGTTTGGTACAAAGGAACGAGCAGTACTTC.

As regards this clonotype: The CDR3 does not end in the conserved phenylalanine or tryptophan, so this is likely a read error. This chain uses TRBV13 with TRBJ2-7; TRBD1 aligns across 8 bases. The CDR3 sequence is 16 residues long. After removal of 4 bases from V and 2 bases from J, the junction contained 10 bases not matched to a gene. Germline CDR1 and CDR2: PRHDT and FYEKMQ (reference sequence). CDR3 nucleotides: TGTGCCAGCAGCTCGGAAAGGACAGGGCCAACCTACGAGCAGTACCTC. Translated, it gives CASSSERTGPTYEQYL.

The V call is TRBV9, the J call TRBJ2-1; 12 nucleotides agree with TRBD2. The CDR3 totals 14 residues. CDR1 is SGDLS and CDR2 is YYNGEE in the germline V gene. Trimming took 3 bases from V and 9 from J; bases not matched to a gene: 4. CDR3 nucleotides: TGTGCCAGCAGCGCTAGCGGGGGGGCGGGTGAGCAGTTCTTC. It yields the protein CASSASGGAGEQFF.

J is TRBJ2-2 and V is TRBV21-1. TRBV21-1 is listed as a pseudogene. This CDR3 has 10 amino acids. CDR3 sequence: CDKLGGELFF. The DNA for the CDR3 is TGTGACAAACTGGGAGGGGAGCTGTTTTTT.

This rearrangement joins TRBV12-3 or TRBV12-4 to TRBJ2-5, with 7 bases matching TRBD1. CDR3 size: 13 residues. Trimming at V came to 6 bases and at J to 3 bases, leaving 4 bases not matched to a gene. The CDR3 bases are TGTGCCAGCAGCTGGGACAGCAAAGAGACCCAGTACTTC. It encodes CASSWDSKETQYF.